A selection of T cell receptor beta chains follows, all from one sample in a study of blood T cell repertoires in COVID-19. The method was immunoSEQ multiplex PCR; TCRdb's version includes in-frame clones alone and lacks a portion of them. The data contain 200,000 to 300,000 clones, roughly nine tenths of them singletons. Material for sequencing was PBMCs or T cells enriched from blood (not recorded which). The receptors derive from a woman under 30 who had recovered from COVID-19. Both conserved end residues are part of each CDR3. A D gene is named only where the DNA matches it firmly. Some rows have no size entry. The others give once, few or many, or a class for an expanded clone.

v_gene,d_gene,abundance,j_gene,CDR3nt,CDR3aa
TRBV4-1,.,.,TRBJ2-1,TGCGCCAGCAGCCAAGACGGGGGACAGCCCTACAATGAGCAGTTCTTC,CASSQDGGQPYNEQFF
TRBV7-9,TRBD2,once,TRBJ2-5,TGTGCCAGCAGCTCAATGACTAGCGGGAGACAAGAGACCCAGTACTTC,CASSSMTSGRQETQYF
TRBV5-1,.,.,TRBJ2-5,TGCGCCAGCAGCGTTGACAGAGAGACCCAGTACTTC,CASSVDRETQYF
TRBV19,.,once,TRBJ2-1,TGTGCCAGTAGTATAGGCCAGGGAGGGGGAGGGCCCTGGAATGAGCAGTTCTTC,CASSIGQGGGGPWNEQFF
TRBV7-9,TRBD2,.,TRBJ2-1,TGTGCCAGCACCTTCCCAGGTGGGCGGGGGGGCGATGAGCAGTTCTTC,CASTFPGGRGGDEQFF
TRBV27,TRBD2,.,TRBJ2-5,TGTGCCAGCGCCCCCCTAGCGGAAGAGACCCAGTACTTC,CASAPLAEETQYF
TRBV27,TRBD1,once,TRBJ1-1,TGTGCCAGCAGGTTCAGGGGGCTCACTGAAGCTTTCTTT,CASRFRGLTEAFF
TRBV7-2,TRBD1,.,TRBJ2-4,TGTGCCAGCAGCTCGACAGGGGGGCTAGCCAAAAACATTCAGTACTTC,CASSSTGGLAKNIQYF
TRBV3-1/TRBV3-2,.,.,TRBJ1-5,TGTGCCAGCAGCCAAGAGTGGGGGCTTAATCAGCCCCAGCATTTT,CASSQEWGLNQPQHF
TRBV4-3,.,.,TRBJ1-3,TGCGCCAGCAGCCAAGATTTTCGGCAGGGAATAAGAAACACCATATATTTT,CASSQDFRQGIRNTIYF
TRBV2,.,.,TRBJ1-1,TGTGCCAGCAGCGGAGACAGGACCCAGGTGGCTTTCTTT,CASSGDRTQVAFF
TRBV19,.,.,TRBJ2-2,TGTGCCAGTAGTATAGCGGGAGTCACCGGGGAGCTGTTTTTT,CASSIAGVTGELFF
TRBV19,TRBD1,.,TRBJ1-2,TGTGCCAGTAGTATTCCGGACAGGGGTGGCGGCTACACCTTC,CASSIPDRGGGYTF
TRBV24-1,.,.,TRBJ2-3,TGTGCCACCAGCAGACACGGATCAGATACGCAGTATTTT,CATSRHGSDTQYF
TRBV11-2,.,.,TRBJ2-5,TGTGCCAGCAGCTTTAGTGCAGGGTTTGAGGAGACCCAGTACTTC,CASSFSAGFEETQYF
TRBV9,.,many,TRBJ2-7,TGTGCCAGCAGCGCGTGGGGGGAACACGAGCAGTACTTC,CASSAWGEHEQYF
TRBV19,TRBD2,.,TRBJ2-3,TGTGCCAGTAGTCGGACTAGCGGGGGCGCAGGAATGGATACGCAGTATTTT,CASSRTSGGAGMDTQYF
TRBV24-1,TRBD2,.,TRBJ2-1,TGTGCCACCAGTGATTCGGCGGGAGGGCGGAATGAGCAGTTCTTC,CATSDSAGGRNEQFF
TRBV7-2,TRBD2,.,TRBJ2-7,TGTGCCAGCAGCTTAACGACTAGCGGGCTCTACGAGCAGTACTTC,CASSLTTSGLYEQYF
TRBV5-1,TRBD2,.,TRBJ2-2,TGCGCCAGCAGCTTGGAGAGCGGGGGGGCGTACACCGGGGAGCTGTTTTTT,CASSLESGGAYTGELFF
TRBV11-3,.,.,TRBJ1-1,TGTGCCAGCAGCTTAGGTGGAACGAGGACTGAAGCTTTCTTT,CASSLGGTRTEAFF
TRBV9,.,.,TRBJ1-6,TGTGCCAGCAGCGTTTCCCCCTCGGGAAGAAGTGATTCACCCCTCCACTTT,CASSVSPSGRSDSPLHF
TRBV27,.,once,TRBJ2-7,TGTGCCAGCAGTCGGGCGGGACTTTACTACGAGCAGTACTTC,CASSRAGLYYEQYF
TRBV11-3,.,.,TRBJ2-3,TGTGCCAGCAGCCCATTCACAGATACGCAGTATTTT,CASSPFTDTQYF
TRBV5-1,.,.,TRBJ1-1,TGCGCCAGCAGCCCGACAACAGTGAACACTGAAGCTTTCTTT,CASSPTTVNTEAFF
TRBV30,.,.,TRBJ2-2,TGTGCCTGGACGCCCGGGGGGCGCCGAACCGGGGAGCTGTTTTTT,CAWTPGGRRTGELFF
TRBV7-2,TRBD2,once,TRBJ2-5,TGTGCCAGCAGCTGGGGACTAGCGGAAGAGACCCAGTACTTC,CASSWGLAEETQYF
TRBV11-3,.,.,TRBJ1-2,TGTGCCAGCCCAGGGGAGGGAATAAATGGCTACACCTTC,CASPGEGINGYTF
TRBV28,TRBD1,.,TRBJ1-1,TGTGCCAGCAGTTTATTGGGGACAGGGAGGAACACTGAAGCTTTCTTT,CASSLLGTGRNTEAFF
TRBV27,TRBD1,.,TRBJ1-2,TGTGCCAGCAGTTCCTCCCGGACAGGGGGCGGCTATGGCTACACCTTC,CASSSSRTGGGYGYTF
TRBV6-5,TRBD2,.,TRBJ2-1,TGTGCCAGCAGACCTAGCGGGGGGTCGAATGAGCAGTTCTTC,CASRPSGGSNEQFF
TRBV19,.,few,TRBJ1-5,TGTGCCAGTAGTATCAAGCGACAGGCCAACAATCAGCCCCAGCATTTT,CASSIKRQANNQPQHF
TRBV3-1/TRBV3-2,.,once,TRBJ2-7,TGTGCCAGCAGCCATCGTTCAGGCCCGTCCTACGAGCAGTACTTC,CASSHRSGPSYEQYF
TRBV4-3,TRBD2,.,TRBJ2-5,TGCGCCAGCGCTAGCGGGGGGGCTAGGGAGACCCAGTACTTC,CASASGGARETQYF